This TCR beta chain was identified during a study of the immune and genomic landscape of osteosarcoma. On the study more broadly: Patients had high-grade osteosarcoma, aged about 5-90 at diagnosis. Poor-risk disease predominated: 71% to 80% unfavorable response, 67% deceased.

CDR3 size: 16 residues. V was cut by 3 bases and J by 0 bases, with 9 bases left in between. Germline CDR1 and CDR2: SGHTA and FQGTGA. With respect to this clone: Its specificity is unknown.

Whole-study results and caveats: Immune-hot C3 tumors showed higher but still low clonality than cold C1. A few cases had a single hyperexpanded clone dominating the repertoire, all with fewer than 100 T-cell clonotypes.

The assay was immunoSEQ multiplex PCR, and TCRdb's table has in-frame clones only and misses some. The repertoire consists of 850 to 1,100 clones, with about three fifths occurring once and the leading ten covering under 30%. Sequenced sample: tumor tissue from a local recurrence in the femur. This TCR was sampled from a man between 65 and 80 years old with osteosarcoma. The chain links TRBV7-3 to TRBJ1-6; unclear D gene. CDR3 nucleotide sequence: TGTGCCAGCAGCTTGGACTTCAGCTCCTATAATTCACCCCTCCACTTT. Encoded protein: CASSLDFSSYNSPLHF. The full variable domain, completed using reference TRBV7-3 and TRBJ1-6, is GAGVSQTPSNKVTEKGKYVELRCDPISGHTALYWYRQSLGQGPEFLIYFQGTGAADDSGLPNDRFFAVRPEGSVSTLKIQRTERGDSAVYLCASSLDFSSYNSPLHFGNGTRLTVT.